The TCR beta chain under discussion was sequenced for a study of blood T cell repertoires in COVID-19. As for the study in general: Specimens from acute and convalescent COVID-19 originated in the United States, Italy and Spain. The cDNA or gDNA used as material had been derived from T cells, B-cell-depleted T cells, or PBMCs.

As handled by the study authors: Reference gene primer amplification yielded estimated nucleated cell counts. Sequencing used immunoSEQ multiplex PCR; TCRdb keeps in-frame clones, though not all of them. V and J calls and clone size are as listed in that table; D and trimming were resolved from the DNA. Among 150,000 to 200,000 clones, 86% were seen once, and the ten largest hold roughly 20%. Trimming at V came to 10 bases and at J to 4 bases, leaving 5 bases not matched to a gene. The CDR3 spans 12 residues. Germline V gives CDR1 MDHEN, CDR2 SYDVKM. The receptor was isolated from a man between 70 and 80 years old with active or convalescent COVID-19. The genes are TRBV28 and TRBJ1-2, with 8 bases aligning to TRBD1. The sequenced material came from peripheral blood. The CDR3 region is CATRGRIYGYTF. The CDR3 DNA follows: TGTGCCACCAGGGGGCGAATCTATGGCTACACCTTC.